The 25 T cell receptor beta chains below all came from one sample that was sequenced in a study of T cells in Graves' hyperthyroidism and ophthalmopathy. What was amplified from RNA transcripts were TCR beta CDR3 regions. The TCR CDR3 first-round RT-PCR relied on the HTBI primer set. Each CDR3 protein gets one entry after TCRdb re-called the multiplex PCR reads with MiXCR. Among about 600,000 distinct CDR3 sequences listed, about 16% were seen once. Sequenced: blood. The receptors here all came from a woman between 40 and 55 years old with Graves' ophthalmopathy.

This clonotype came up many times. The V call is TRBV20-1, the J call TRBJ2-7, with TRBD1 identical over 10 bases. Germline V lookup: CDR1 DFQATT, CDR2 SNEGSKA (reference sequence). The CDR3 totals 13 residues. J gave up 4 bases and V 3 bases, and 3 bases lay outside the gene matches. This CDR3 reads CSASGGQGYEQYF. The CDR3 bases are TGCAGTGCTAGCGGGGGACAGGGGTACGAGCAGTACTTC.

This clonotype was seen at least ten times. For the CDR3, the DNA is TGTGCCAGCAGCCAAGCAGGGTACGGGGAGACCCAGTACTTC. It is translated as CASSQAGYGETQYF. The rearrangement links TRBV3-1 to TRBJ2-5; weak D call: TRBD1 (5 bases). V was clipped by 1 base and J by 5 bases, with 11 bases between them. The CDR3 sequence is 14 residues long. Germline V gene lookup returns CDR1 LGHDT and CDR2 YNNKEL (reference sequence).

This chain connects TRBV20-1 to TRBJ1-5; no clear D. From germline, CDR1 is DFQATT and CDR2 SNEGSKA (reference sequence). V was cut by 3 bases and J by 5 bases, with 11 bases left in between. CDR3 length equals 13 residues. Here the CDR3 reads CSASGRFDQPQHF. The CDR3 coding sequence is TGCAGTGCTAGCGGAAGGTTTGATCAGCCCCAGCATTTT.

This clonotype was recorded at least ten times. The chain combines TRBV10-3 with TRBJ1-1, with TRBD1 matching over 12 bases. This CDR3 comprises 13 residues. Germline CDR1 reads ENHRY; CDR2 reads SYGVKD. Unmatched junction bases numbered 1, after V lost 2 bases and J lost 9 bases. In nucleotides, the CDR3 is TGTGCCATCAGTGAGGGGGACAGGGGGCAAGCTTTCTTT. Amino acid sequence: CAISEGDRGQAFF.

In this sample, this clonotype turned up a few times. This rearrangement joins TRBV12-3 or TRBV12-4 to TRBJ2-5, with TRBD1 identical over 10 bases. V was pared by 5 bases and J by 6 bases, with 9 bases of the junction left unmatched. CDR3 length equals 15 residues. This chain's CDR3 is CASSLTTGGGKTQYF. The CDR3 bases are TGTGCCAGCAGTCTCACGACAGGGGGCGGGAAGACCCAGTACTTC.

This clonotype was observed many times. This rearrangement joins TRBV20-1 to TRBJ2-7, with D maybe TRBD1 (5 bases). Germline CDR1 DFQATT, CDR2 SNEGSKA (reference sequence). With 3 bases removed from V and 3 bases from J, the gap between germline ends came to 15 bases. The length of the CDR3 is 14 residues. The CDR3 region has the DNA TGCAGTGCTAGGCAGGGTGAATCGGGCTACGAGCAGTACTTC. Its protein is CSARQGESGYEQYF.

This clonotype was seen more than once but under ten times. J is TRBJ1-1 and V is TRBV18; perhaps TRBD1 as D (6 bases). The V gene's germline CDR1 is KGHSH and CDR2 LQKENI. Deletions cut 2 bases from V and 0 bases from J, with 13 bases between. The CDR3 extends over 16 amino acids. This chain's CDR3 is CASSPLDSALNTEAFF. The CDR3 DNA reads as TGTGCCAGCTCACCATTGGACAGCGCCTTGAACACTGAAGCTTTCTTT.

CDR3 sequence: CAWGGQGNTGELFF. CDR3 in DNA: TGTGCCTGGGGGGGACAGGGGAACACCGGGGAGCTGTTTTTT. The gene calls are TRBV30 and TRBJ2-2; 9 bases are a match to TRBD1. Germline V gene sequence: CDR1 GTSNPN, CDR2 SVGIG (reference sequence). The CDR3 is 14 residues long. Losses at the gene ends were 5 bases for V and 1 base for J; bases not matched to a gene: 2. The whole variable domain, remainder taken from reference TRBV30 and TRBJ2-2, is SQTIHQWPATLVQPVGSPLSLECTVEGTSNPNLYWYRQAAGRGLQLLFYSVGIGQISSEVPQNLSASRPQDRQFILSSKKLLLSDSGFYLCAWGGQGNTGELFFGEGSRLTVL.

The CDR3 here is CASSQTLGQSPLGANVLTF. DNA for the CDR3: TGTGCCAGCAGCCAAACGCTAGGACAGTCTCCCCTCGGGGCCAACGTCCTGACTTTC. The V and J genes are TRBV3-1 and TRBJ2-6; D perhaps matches TRBD1 (6 bases). V gave up 2 bases and J gave up 4 bases, with 21 bases separating them. There are 19 residues in the CDR3. Germline CDR1 is LGHDT and CDR2 is YNNKEL (reference sequence).

This clonotype was found many times. The chain couples TRBV6-1 to TRBJ2-3, with D possibly TRBD1 on 6 matching bases. This CDR3 has 14 amino acids. V shed 5 bases and J shed 6 bases, with 15 bases lying between them. Germline V lookup: CDR1 MNHNS, CDR2 SASEGT. The CDR3 is CASSYGDTRDTQYF. The CDR3 bases are TGTGCCAGCAGTTATGGGGACACCCGGGATACGCAGTATTTT.

This clonotype was picked up many times. This sequence joins TRBV6-1 and TRBJ1-5; perhaps TRBD1 as D (6 bases). This CDR3 is 16 amino acids long. The germline V gene has CDR1 MNHNS and CDR2 SASEGT. With 1 base removed from V and 3 bases from J, the gap between germline ends came to 13 bases. For the CDR3, the DNA is TGTGCCAGCAGTGAAGGATTTACAGGGACCAATCAGCCCCAGCATTTT. Its protein product is CASSEGFTGTNQPQHF.

In its sample, this clonotype was seen many times. V usage is TRBV28 and J usage is TRBJ1-5, with 8 bases matching TRBD1. V shed 6 bases and J 0 bases; nucleotides not matched to a gene: 7. From germline, CDR1 is MDHEN and CDR2 SYDVKM. The CDR3 length is 16 residues. The CDR3 DNA sequence: TGTGCCAGCAGACTGGGACAGGTACTTAGCAATCAGCCCCAGCATTTT. This sequence encodes CASRLGQVLSNQPQHF.

This CDR3 is CASSQQGRGADTQYF. The CDR3 bases are TGTGCCAGCAGCCAGCAGGGCAGGGGCGCAGATACGCAGTATTTT. This chain uses TRBV3-1 with TRBJ2-3; possible D gene TRBD1, 6 bases. Between the trimmed V and J ends, which lost 3 bases and 4 bases, there was a span of 14 bases. In germline, CDR1 is LGHDT, CDR2 YNNKEL (reference sequence). The CDR3 is made up of 15 amino acids.

This clonotype was seen a few times. J is TRBJ2-4 and V is TRBV5-1; 10 bases are a match to TRBD1. The CDR3 has 14 amino acids. The ends lost 4 bases at V and 8 bases at J; junction bases unmatched: 6. CDR1 is SGHRS and CDR2 is YFSETQ in the germline V gene. The CDR3 nucleotides read TGCGCCAGCAGCCCTGACAGGGGGCGGGACATTCAGTACTTC. Residues: CASSPDRGRDIQYF.

This clonotype has a handful of counts. The gene calls are TRBV10-2 and TRBJ2-3; no clear D. CDR1 is WSHSY and CDR2 is SAAADI in the germline V gene. This CDR3 has 15 amino acids. Trimming cost V 0 bases and J 0 bases, with 7 bases left between them. CDR3 residues: CASSESPHSTDTQYF. CDR3 sequence (DNA): TGCGCCAGCAGTGAGTCTCCACACAGCACAGATACGCAGTATTTT.

This clonotype was seen more than once but under ten times. V usage is TRBV4-1 and J usage is TRBJ2-5, with a tentative D call TRBD2 (5 bases). The CDR3 covers 17 residues. From germline, CDR1 is MGHRA and CDR2 YSYEKL. Trimming took 0 bases from V and 4 from J, leaving 18 bases between them. CDR3 amino acids: CASSQDAVGIAPETQYF. As DNA, the CDR3 is TGCGCCAGCAGCCAAGATGCTGTGGGGATAGCGCCAGAGACCCAGTACTTC.

This clonotype was recorded many times. Written as DNA, the CDR3 is TGTGCCAGCAGCTTATCCCTCCTCGGCACCGGGGAGCTGTTTTTT. Encoded protein: CASSLSLLGTGELFF. The V and J genes are TRBV7-2 and TRBJ2-2, with no clear D. Deletions cut 2 bases from V and 4 bases from J, with 11 bases between. This CDR3 has 15 residues. Germline lookup yields CDR1 SGHTA and CDR2 FQGNSA.

The gene calls are TRBV5-1 and TRBJ2-7; TRBD1 is a possible D gene (5 bases). V lost 5 bases, J lost 4 bases, and 16 bases lay in between. The CDR3 has 14 amino acids. Looked up from germline, CDR1 is SGHRS and CDR2 is YFSETQ. The CDR3: CASSLQTRDYEQYF. Written as DNA, the CDR3 is TGCGCCAGCAGTCTCCAGACCAGGGATTACGAGCAGTACTTC. Looking up the rest from reference TRBV5-1 and TRBJ2-7 gives the full variable domain: KAGVTQTPRYLIKTRGQQVTLSCSPISGHRSVSWYQQTPGQGLQFLFEYFSETQRNKGNFPGRFSGRQFSNSRSEMNVSTLELGDSALYLCASSLQTRDYEQYFGPGTRLTVT.

There are a few counts of this clonotype. The V call is TRBV7-9, the J call TRBJ2-7; no reliable D call. Looked up from germline, CDR1 is SEHNR and CDR2 is FQNEAQ (reference sequence). V lost 3 bases and J lost 2, with 14 bases in between. The length of the CDR3 is 15 residues. CDR3 coding DNA: TGTGCCAGCAGCTTCCAGGCAACCCACACCTACGAGCAGTACTTC. Encoded protein: CASSFQATHTYEQYF.

The table lists this clonotype with many counts. This rearrangement joins TRBV27 to TRBJ2-7, with 8 bases fitting TRBD2. The CDR3 totals 16 residues. V lost 4 bases and J lost 5; bases outside the gene matches: 13. Germline assignment: CDR1 MNHEY and CDR2 SMNVEV (reference sequence). Here the CDR3 reads CASSSGGGGRKNEQYF. Written as DNA, the CDR3 is TGTGCCAGCAGTTCGGGGGGGGGTGGTCGAAAGAACGAGCAGTACTTC.

The chain couples TRBV20-1 to TRBJ2-7; D remains ambiguous. The CDR3 consists of 10 residues. From germline, CDR1 is DFQATT and CDR2 SNEGSKA (reference sequence). The V gene lost 5 bases and the J gene lost 5 bases, with 7 bases spanning the gap. Here the CDR3 DNA reads TGCAGTGCTTCAGCCCACGAGCAGTACTTC. This translates into CSASAHEQYF.

This chain links TRBV25-1 with TRBJ1-2; unclear D gene. CDR3 length equals 11 residues. Trimming cost V 6 bases and J 7 bases, with 9 bases left between them. CDR1 is MGHDK, CDR2 SYGVNS, per germline. CDR3 protein: CASRFGGGYTF. CDR3 DNA sequence: TGTGCCAGCAGGTTTGGAGGTGGCTACACCTTC.

This sequence joins TRBV2 and TRBJ1-5; no clear D. Per the germline V gene, CDR1 is SNHLY and CDR2 is FYNNEI. This CDR3 spans 14 amino acids. Trimming left V 4 bases short and J 6 bases short, with 13 bases between. CDR3: CASSGTIISQPQHF. In DNA form, the CDR3 reads TGTGCCAGCAGTGGGACGATTATTTCTCAGCCCCAGCATTTT.

This clonotype was counted between two and nine times. This chain connects TRBV20-1 to TRBJ1-5; tentatively, D is TRBD1 (6 bases). The CDR3 spans 14 residues. V dropped 5 bases and J dropped 0 bases, with 11 bases sitting between them. Germline-derived CDR1 and CDR2 are DFQATT and SNEGSKA (reference sequence). Here the CDR3 DNA reads TGCAGTGCTGGGGGCGGGTATAGCAATCAGCCCCAGCATTTT. Amino acid sequence: CSAGGGYSNQPQHF.

This clonotype was seen ten or more times. This chain connects TRBV11-2 to TRBJ2-7; a possible D gene is TRBD2 (5 bases). Germline loops: CDR1 SGHAT, CDR2 FQNNGV. This CDR3 spans 14 amino acids. The V end lost 2 bases, the J end lost 2 bases, and 10 bases lay between the germline ends. This chain's CDR3 is CASSLLEGPYEQYF. In DNA form, the CDR3 reads TGTGCCAGCAGCTTACTCGAGGGCCCCTACGAGCAGTACTTC.